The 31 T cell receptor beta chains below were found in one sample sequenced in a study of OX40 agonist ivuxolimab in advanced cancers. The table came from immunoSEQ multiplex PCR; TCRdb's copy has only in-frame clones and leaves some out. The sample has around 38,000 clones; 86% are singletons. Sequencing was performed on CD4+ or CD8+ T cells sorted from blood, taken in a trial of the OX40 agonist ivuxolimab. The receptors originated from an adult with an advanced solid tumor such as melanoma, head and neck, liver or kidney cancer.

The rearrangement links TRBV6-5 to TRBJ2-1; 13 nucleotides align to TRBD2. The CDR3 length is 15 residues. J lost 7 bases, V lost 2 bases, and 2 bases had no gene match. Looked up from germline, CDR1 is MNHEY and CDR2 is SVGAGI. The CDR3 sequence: CASSYGLAGVNEQFF. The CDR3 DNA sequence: TGTGCCAGCAGTTACGGACTAGCGGGGGTAAATGAGCAGTTCTTC.

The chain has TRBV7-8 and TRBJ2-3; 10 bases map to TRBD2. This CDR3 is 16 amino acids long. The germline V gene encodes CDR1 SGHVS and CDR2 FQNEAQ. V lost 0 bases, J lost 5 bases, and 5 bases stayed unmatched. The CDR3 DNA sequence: TGTGCCAGCAGCTTAGCGTCTAGCGGGAGTCTAGATACGCAGTATTTT. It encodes CASSLASSGSLDTQYF.

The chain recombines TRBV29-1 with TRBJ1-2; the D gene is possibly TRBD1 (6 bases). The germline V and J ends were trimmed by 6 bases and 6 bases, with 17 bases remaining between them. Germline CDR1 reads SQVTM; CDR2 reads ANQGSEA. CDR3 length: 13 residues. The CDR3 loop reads CSVADSLVDGYTF. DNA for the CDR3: TGCAGCGTCGCGGACAGCCTGGTGGATGGCTACACCTTC.

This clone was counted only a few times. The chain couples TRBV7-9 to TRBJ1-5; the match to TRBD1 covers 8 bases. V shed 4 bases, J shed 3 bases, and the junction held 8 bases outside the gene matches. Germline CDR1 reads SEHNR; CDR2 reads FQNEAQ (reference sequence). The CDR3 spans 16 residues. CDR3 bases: TGTGCCAGCAGCTCAGGGGGCGCGGTGGCCAATCAGCCCCAGCATTTT. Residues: CASSSGGAVANQPQHF.

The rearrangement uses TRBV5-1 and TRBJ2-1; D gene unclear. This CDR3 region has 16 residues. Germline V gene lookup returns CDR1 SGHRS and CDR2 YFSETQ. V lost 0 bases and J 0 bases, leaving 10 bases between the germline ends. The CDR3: CASSLGLGYSYNEQFF. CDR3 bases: TGCGCCAGCAGCTTGGGGCTAGGCTACTCCTACAATGAGCAGTTCTTC.

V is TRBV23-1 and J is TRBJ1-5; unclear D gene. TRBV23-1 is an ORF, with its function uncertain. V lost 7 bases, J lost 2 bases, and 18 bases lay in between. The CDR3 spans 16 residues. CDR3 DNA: TGCGCCAGCAACCCGGCCACTGGGAGGGGCAATCAGCCCCAGCATTTT. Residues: CASNPATGRGNQPQHF.

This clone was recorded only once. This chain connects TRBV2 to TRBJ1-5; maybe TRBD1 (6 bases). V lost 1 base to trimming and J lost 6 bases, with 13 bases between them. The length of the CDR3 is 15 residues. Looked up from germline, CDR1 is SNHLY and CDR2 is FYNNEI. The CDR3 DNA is TGTGCCAGCAGTGAAGAGGGGGGGCCGGTTCAGCCCCAGCATTTT. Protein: CASSEEGGPVQPQHF.

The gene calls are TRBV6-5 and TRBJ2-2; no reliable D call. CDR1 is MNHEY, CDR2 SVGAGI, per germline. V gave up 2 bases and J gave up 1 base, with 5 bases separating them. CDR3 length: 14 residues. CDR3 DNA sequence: TGTGCCAGCAGTTACAAAGAGAACACCGGGGAGCTGTTTTTT. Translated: CASSYKENTGELFF.

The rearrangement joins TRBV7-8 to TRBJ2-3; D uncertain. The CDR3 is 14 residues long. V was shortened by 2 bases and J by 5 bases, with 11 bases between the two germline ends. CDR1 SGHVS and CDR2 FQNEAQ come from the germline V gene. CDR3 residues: CASSLFLDGDTQYF. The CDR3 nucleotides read TGTGCCAGCAGCTTATTCTTGGATGGAGATACGCAGTATTTT.

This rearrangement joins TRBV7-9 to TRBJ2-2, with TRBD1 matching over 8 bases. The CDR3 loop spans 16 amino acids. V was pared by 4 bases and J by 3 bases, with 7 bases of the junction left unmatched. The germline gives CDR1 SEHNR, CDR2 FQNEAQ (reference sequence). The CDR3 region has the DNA TGTGCCAGCAGCTCGAAACAGGGGGTAGACACCGGGGAGCTGTTTTTT. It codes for CASSSKQGVDTGELFF.

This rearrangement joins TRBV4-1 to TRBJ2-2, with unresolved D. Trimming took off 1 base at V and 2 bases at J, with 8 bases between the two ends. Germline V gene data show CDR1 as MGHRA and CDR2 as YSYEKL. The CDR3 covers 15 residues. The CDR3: CASSQGSENTGELFF. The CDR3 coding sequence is TGCGCCAGCAGCCAAGGGTCGGAAAACACCGGGGAGCTGTTTTTT.

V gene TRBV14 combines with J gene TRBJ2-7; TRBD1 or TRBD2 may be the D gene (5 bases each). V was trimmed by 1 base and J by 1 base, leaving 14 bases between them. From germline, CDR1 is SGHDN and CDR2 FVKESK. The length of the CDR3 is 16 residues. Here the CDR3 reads CASSQGLYWGSYEQYF. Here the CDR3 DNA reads TGTGCCAGCAGCCAAGGCCTTTACTGGGGGTCCTACGAGCAGTACTTC.

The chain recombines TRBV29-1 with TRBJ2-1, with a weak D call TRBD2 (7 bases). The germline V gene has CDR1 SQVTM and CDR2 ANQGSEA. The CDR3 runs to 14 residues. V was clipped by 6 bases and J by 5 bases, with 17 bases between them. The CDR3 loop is CSVVRGGVNNEQFF. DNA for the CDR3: TGCAGCGTGGTAAGGGGGGGAGTGAACAATGAGCAGTTCTTC.

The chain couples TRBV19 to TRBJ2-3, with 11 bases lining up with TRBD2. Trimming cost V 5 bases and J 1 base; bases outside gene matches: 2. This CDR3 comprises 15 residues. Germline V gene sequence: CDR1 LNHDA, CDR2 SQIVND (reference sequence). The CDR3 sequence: CASSELAGGTDTQYF. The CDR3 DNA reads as TGTGCCAGTAGTGAACTAGCGGGGGGCACAGATACGCAGTATTTT.

CDR3 loop: CASFPDPARAYEQYF. The CDR3 DNA sequence: TGTGCCAGCTTCCCTGACCCCGCACGGGCCTACGAGCAGTACTTC. The V and J genes are TRBV18 and TRBJ2-7; D gene uncertain. Germline V lookup: CDR1 KGHSH, CDR2 LQKENI. The CDR3 runs 15 residues. Trimming shortened V by 7 bases and J by 2 bases, and 18 bases separated the two germline ends.

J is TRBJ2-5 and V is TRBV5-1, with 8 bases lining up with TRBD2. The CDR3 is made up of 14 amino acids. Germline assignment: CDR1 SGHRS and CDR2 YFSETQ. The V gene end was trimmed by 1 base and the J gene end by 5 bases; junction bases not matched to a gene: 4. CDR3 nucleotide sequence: TGCGCCAGCAGCTTGCCAGCGGGAGACGAGACCCAGTACTTC. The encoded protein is CASSLPAGDETQYF.

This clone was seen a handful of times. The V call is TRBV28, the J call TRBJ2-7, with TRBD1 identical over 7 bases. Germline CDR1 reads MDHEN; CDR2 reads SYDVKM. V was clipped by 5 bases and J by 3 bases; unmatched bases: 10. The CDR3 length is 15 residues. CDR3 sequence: CASSPNRDSHYEQYF. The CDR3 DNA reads TGTGCCAGCAGTCCGAACCGGGACAGCCACTACGAGCAGTACTTC.

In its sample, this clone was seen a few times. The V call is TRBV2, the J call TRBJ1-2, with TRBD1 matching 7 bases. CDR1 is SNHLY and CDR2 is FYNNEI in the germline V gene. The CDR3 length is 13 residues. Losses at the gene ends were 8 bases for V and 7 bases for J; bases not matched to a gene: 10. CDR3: CASLNRGGSGYTF. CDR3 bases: TGTGCCAGCCTCAACAGGGGCGGAAGTGGCTACACCTTC.

The CDR3, as DNA: TGTGCCAGCATAGTCGGCTATGGCTACACCTTC. It codes for CASIVGYGYTF. The chain links TRBV2 to TRBJ1-2; D remains unclear. The CDR3 is 11 residues long. V was trimmed by 7 bases and J by 4 bases, leaving 7 bases between them. Germline CDR1 is SNHLY and CDR2 is FYNNEI.

This CDR3 reads CASRISLNTEAFF. The DNA of the CDR3 is TGTGCCAGCAGGATATCTTTGAACACTGAAGCTTTCTTT. The rearrangement uses TRBV27 and TRBJ1-1; D gene unclear. CDR1 is MNHEY and CDR2 is SMNVEV in the germline V gene (reference sequence). CDR3 length: 13 residues. With 6 bases removed from V and 0 bases from J, the gap between germline ends came to 8 bases.

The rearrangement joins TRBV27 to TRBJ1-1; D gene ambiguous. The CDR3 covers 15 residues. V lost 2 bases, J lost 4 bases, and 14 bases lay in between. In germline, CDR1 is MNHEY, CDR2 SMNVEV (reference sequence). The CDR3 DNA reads TGTGCCAGCAGTTTAAGCAGCTTTTGGGGCACTGAAGCTTTCTTT. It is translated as CASSLSSFWGTEAFF.

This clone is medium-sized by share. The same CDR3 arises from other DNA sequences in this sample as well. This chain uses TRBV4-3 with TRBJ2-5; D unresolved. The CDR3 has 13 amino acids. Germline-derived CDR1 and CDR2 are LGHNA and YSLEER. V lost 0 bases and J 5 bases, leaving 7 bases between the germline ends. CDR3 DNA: TGCGCCAGCAGCCAAGAGGGGTGGGAGACCCAGTACTTC. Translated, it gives CASSQEGWETQYF.

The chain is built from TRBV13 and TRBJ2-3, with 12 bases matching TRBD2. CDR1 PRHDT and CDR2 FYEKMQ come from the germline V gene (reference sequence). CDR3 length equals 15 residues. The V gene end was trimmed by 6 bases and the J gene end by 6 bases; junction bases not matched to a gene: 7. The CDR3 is CASRPTSGSGDTQYF. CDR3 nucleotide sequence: TGTGCCAGCAGACCGACTAGCGGGAGCGGGGATACGCAGTATTTT.

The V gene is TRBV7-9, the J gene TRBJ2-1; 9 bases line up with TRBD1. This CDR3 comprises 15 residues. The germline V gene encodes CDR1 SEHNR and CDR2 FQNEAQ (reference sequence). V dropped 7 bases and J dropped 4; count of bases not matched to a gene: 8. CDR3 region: CASIGTGTGYNEQFF. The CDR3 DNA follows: TGTGCCAGCATCGGAACCGGGACAGGGTACAATGAGCAGTTCTTC.

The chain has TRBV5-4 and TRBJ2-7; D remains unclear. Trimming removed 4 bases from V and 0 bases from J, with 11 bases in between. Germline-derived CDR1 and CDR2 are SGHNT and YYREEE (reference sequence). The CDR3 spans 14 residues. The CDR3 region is CASSLKQNSYEQYF. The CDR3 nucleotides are TGTGCCAGCAGCCTTAAACAGAACTCCTACGAGCAGTACTTC.

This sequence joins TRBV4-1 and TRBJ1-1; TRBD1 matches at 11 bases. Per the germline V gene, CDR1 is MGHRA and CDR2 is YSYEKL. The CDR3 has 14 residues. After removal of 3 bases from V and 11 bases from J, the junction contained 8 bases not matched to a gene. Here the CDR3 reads CASSQDRGQGWAFF. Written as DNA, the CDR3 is TGCGCCAGCAGCCAGGACAGGGGGCAGGGTTGGGCTTTCTTT.

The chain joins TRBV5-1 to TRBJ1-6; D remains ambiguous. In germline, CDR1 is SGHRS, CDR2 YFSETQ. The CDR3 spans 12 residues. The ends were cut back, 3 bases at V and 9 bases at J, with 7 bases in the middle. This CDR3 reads CASSSGSSPLHF. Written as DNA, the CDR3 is TGCGCCAGCAGCTCGGGAAGTTCACCCCTCCACTTT.

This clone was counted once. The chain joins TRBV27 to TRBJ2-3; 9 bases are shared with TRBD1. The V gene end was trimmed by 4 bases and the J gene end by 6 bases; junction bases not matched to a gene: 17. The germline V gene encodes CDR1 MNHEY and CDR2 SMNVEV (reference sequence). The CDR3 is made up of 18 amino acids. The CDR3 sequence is CASSSFPLQGAFGDTQYF. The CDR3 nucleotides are TGTGCCAGCAGTTCATTCCCCTTACAGGGGGCCTTCGGGGATACGCAGTATTTT.

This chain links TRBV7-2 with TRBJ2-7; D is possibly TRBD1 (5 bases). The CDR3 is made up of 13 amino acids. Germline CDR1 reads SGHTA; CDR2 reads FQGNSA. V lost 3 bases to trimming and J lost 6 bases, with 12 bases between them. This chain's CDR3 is CASSFLGHFEQYF. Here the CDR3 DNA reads TGTGCCAGCAGCTTTCTTGGACATTTCGAGCAGTACTTC.

The CDR3 DNA follows: TGTGCCTGGGCGGGGGGCTACGAGCAGTACTTC. This encodes CAWAGGYEQYF. The V and J genes are TRBV30 and TRBJ2-7, with 8 bases identical to TRBD2. V gave up 5 bases and J gave up 3 bases; unmatched junction bases: 0. The CDR3 has 11 residues. Per the germline V gene, CDR1 is GTSNPN and CDR2 is SVGIG (reference sequence).

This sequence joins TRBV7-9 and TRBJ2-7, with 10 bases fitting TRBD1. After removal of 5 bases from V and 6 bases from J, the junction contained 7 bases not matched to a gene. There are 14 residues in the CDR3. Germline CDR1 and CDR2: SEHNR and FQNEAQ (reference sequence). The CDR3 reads CASSPRQGAIEQYF. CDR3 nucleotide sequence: TGTGCCAGCAGCCCGAGACAGGGGGCGATCGAGCAGTACTTC.